This T cell receptor beta chain came from a study of tumor and adjacent non-tumor tissue in lung cancer. After removal of 1 base from V and 4 bases from J, the junction contained 10 bases not matched to a gene. Per germline, CDR1 LGHNA and CDR2 YSLEER. This CDR3 is built from 18 residues. This sample's RNA came from whole unsorted tissue. Study findings and constraints: In normal lung, the top 100 clones were significantly more dominant than in tumor.

Three rounds of nested PCR, following a modified ARM-PCR protocol, produced the TCRbeta library. A single record per CDR3 protein comes from TCRdb applying MiXCR to the multiplex PCR reads. This sample has 200,000 to 250,000 distinct CDR3 sequences, with approximately 74% found just once. Notes on this clonotype: The antigen is unknown.

The chain recombines TRBV4-3 with TRBJ2-1, with TRBD2 matching 10 bases. The sample comprised lung tumor tissue. This TCR was recovered from a man aged 60 to 75 with non-small cell lung cancer. CDR3 amino acids: CASSQGTSGRTIYNEQFF. CDR3 sequence (DNA): TGCGCCAGCAGCCAAGGGACTAGCGGACGGACCATTTACAATGAGCAGTTCTTC.